This TCR beta chain was retrieved from a study of T cell responses to AZD1222 COVID-19 vaccine. Trimming left V 3 bases short and J 8 bases short, with 7 bases between. Per germline, CDR1 KGHDR and CDR2 SFDVKD. The length of the CDR3 is 12 residues. Some clones are missing from TCRdb's copy, which holds only in-frame ones; the method was immunoSEQ multiplex PCR. This table has some 180,000 clones, roughly 94% appearing once. Notes on this clone: Its antigen is unknown.

Study conclusions and caveats: Across spike, vaccine-associated CD4 TCRs were found, dominant at 160-218 and 743-854. Repertoires were collected only later (after the peak T cell response had occurred). Clonal diversity was possibly underestimated; the donors were predominantly white British and more often female.

Second doses that came at about 4 or about 12 weeks were put together. The sequence derives from an adult who received the AZD1222 COVID-19 vaccine. V usage is TRBV24-1 and J usage is TRBJ2-1; D is possibly TRBD2 (5 bases). This specimen was peripheral blood, taken 28 days after the second AZD1222 dose. CDR3 sequence reads: CATSDPSHEQFF. Written as DNA, the CDR3 is TGTGCCACCAGTGATCCTAGCCATGAGCAGTTCTTC.